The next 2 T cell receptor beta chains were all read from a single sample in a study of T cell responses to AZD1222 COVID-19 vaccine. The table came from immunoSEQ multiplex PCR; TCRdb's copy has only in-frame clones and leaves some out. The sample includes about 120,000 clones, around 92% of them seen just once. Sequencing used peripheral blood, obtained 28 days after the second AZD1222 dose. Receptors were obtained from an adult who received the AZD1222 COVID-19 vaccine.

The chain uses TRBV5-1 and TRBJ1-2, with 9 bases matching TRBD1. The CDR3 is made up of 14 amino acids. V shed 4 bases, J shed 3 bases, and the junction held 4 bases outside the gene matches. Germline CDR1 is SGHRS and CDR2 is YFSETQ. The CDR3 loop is CASSGDRAHYGYTF. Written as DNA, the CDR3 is TGCGCCAGCAGCGGGGACAGGGCTCACTATGGCTACACCTTC. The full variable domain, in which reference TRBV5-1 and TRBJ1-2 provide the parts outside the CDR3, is KAGVTQTPRYLIKTRGQQVTLSCSPISGHRSVSWYQQTPGQGLQFLFEYFSETQRNKGNFPGRFSGRQFSNSRSEMNVSTLELGDSALYLCASSGDRAHYGYTFGSGTRLTVV.

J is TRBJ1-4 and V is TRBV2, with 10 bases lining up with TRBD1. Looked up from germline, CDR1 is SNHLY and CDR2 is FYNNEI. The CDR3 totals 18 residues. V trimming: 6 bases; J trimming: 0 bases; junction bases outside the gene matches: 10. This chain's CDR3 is CASRIRPGQGTTNEKLFF. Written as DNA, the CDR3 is TGTGCCAGCAGAATAAGACCGGGACAGGGGACAACTAATGAAAAACTGTTTTTT.